This TCR beta chain came from a study of lymphopenia after photon versus proton radiotherapy. Findings and limits, study-wide: Post-nadir diversity loss with photons came from oligoclonal expansion, particularly CD8+ Temra cells. A bigger post-nadir fall in TCR diversity correlated inversely with survival time in deceased patients.

Data came from immunoSEQ multiplex PCR; TCRdb stores just in-frame clones and leaves some out. The sample consists of around 64,000 clones, 75% to 90% of them appearing once. As regards this clone: Its matching antigen is unknown.

The CDR3 has 14 residues. Between the trimmed V and J ends, which lost 5 bases and 3 bases, there was a span of 14 bases. Germline V gene lookup returns CDR1 SEHNR and CDR2 FQNEAQ (reference sequence). This receptor was obtained from an older man with esophageal cancer. This chain uses TRBV7-9 with TRBJ2-7, with D possibly TRBD1 on 5 matching bases. Source: peripheral blood, taken from a patient treated with proton-based radiotherapy. DNA for the CDR3: TGTGCCAGCAGCCCCGAGACAGCGTTCTACGAGCAGTACTTC. Translation: CASSPETAFYEQYF.